This TCR beta chain emerged from a study of lymphopenia after photon versus proton radiotherapy. General observations from the study: A bigger post-nadir fall in TCR diversity correlated inversely with survival time in deceased patients.

Measured with immunoSEQ multiplex PCR; TCRdb has only the in-frame clones, and not every one. Among 65,000 to 85,000 clones listed, about nine tenths were seen once. With respect to this clone: Its antigen is unidentified.

Here the sequenced sample was peripheral blood, taken from a patient treated with photon-based radiotherapy. This receptor was identified in a woman in her thirties or forties with cholangiocarcinoma.

The CDR3 DNA reads as TGTGCCAGCAGCTTGATTGGGACGGCCTCCCCCAAAAACATTCAGTACTTC. It yields the protein CASSLIGTASPKNIQYF. V gene TRBV5-8 combines with J gene TRBJ2-4, with D perhaps assigned TRBD1 or TRBD2 (5 bases each). Germline loops: CDR1 SGHTS, CDR2 YDEGEE. Trimming stripped 1 base from V and 2 bases from J, with 16 bases between. The CDR3 contains 17 residues.